This TCR beta chain was profiled in a study of T cells in Graves' hyperthyroidism and ophthalmopathy. What was amplified from RNA transcripts were TCR beta CDR3 regions. HTBI primers were the set used in a first-round RT-PCR of the TCR CDR3. Using its own MiXCR run on the multiplex PCR reads, TCRdb lists one record per CDR3 protein. The sample has more than 550,000 distinct CDR3 sequences, just under 45% seen once. Germline loops: CDR1 SNHLY, CDR2 FYNNEI. Trimming removed 8 bases from V and 0 bases from J, with 4 bases in between. This CDR3 region has 12 residues. Exclusion of a patient resulted from uncontrolled infection, other autoimmune disease, pregnancy or lactation.

V and J are TRBV2 and TRBJ1-4; no clear D. The sample taken for sequencing was peripheral blood or thyroid tissue (not recorded which). The clonotype was recovered from an adult man with Graves' disease, either hyperthyroidism or ophthalmopathy (not recorded which). The CDR3 spells CASEPTNEKLFF. CDR3 DNA: TGTGCCAGCGAGCCAACTAATGAAAAACTGTTTTTT. Full variable domain (outside the CDR3, taken from reference TRBV2 and TRBJ1-4): EPEVTQTPSHQVTQMGQEVILRCVPISNHLYFYWYRQILGQKVEFLVSFYNNEISEKSEIFDDQFSVERPDGSNFTLKIRSTKLEDSAMYFCASEPTNEKLFFGSGTQLSVL.